Shown below are 15 T cell receptor beta chains from a single sample sequenced in a study of blood T cell repertoires in COVID-19. Here immunoSEQ multiplex PCR was the method, and the copy in TCRdb shows in-frame clones only, minus some. The sample includes around 210,000 clones, approximately 90% of them seen just once. Sequencing was done on a sample of peripheral blood. The receptors here all came from a man over 45 with COVID-19, enrolled during active disease.

CDR3 nucleotide sequence: TGTGCCAGCAGCAAACAGGGGGCAGATGAGCAGTTCTTC. Residues: CASSKQGADEQFF. The chain has TRBV5-4 and TRBJ2-1; TRBD1 aligns across 9 bases. CDR3 length: 13 residues. The ends lost 4 bases at V and 8 bases at J; junction bases unmatched: 4. The germline V gene has CDR1 SGHNT and CDR2 YYREEE (reference sequence).

The chain couples TRBV28 to TRBJ1-5; 7 nucleotides agree with TRBD1. CDR3 length equals 16 residues. Trimming took 6 bases from V and 1 from J; bases not matched to a gene: 9. Germline lookup yields CDR1 MDHEN and CDR2 SYDVKM. CDR3 in amino acids: CASSQLLTGSNQPQHF. For the CDR3, the DNA is TGTGCCAGCAGCCAACTGTTGACAGGGAGCAATCAGCCCCAGCATTTT.

The chain joins TRBV5-1 to TRBJ2-2; D is undetermined. The CDR3 totals 15 residues. Germline V CDR1 and CDR2: SGHRS, YFSETQ. V was clipped by 4 bases and J by 0 bases, with 10 bases between them. The CDR3 is CASSRADTNTGELFF. The CDR3 bases are TGCGCCAGCAGCCGTGCAGATACGAACACCGGGGAGCTGTTTTTT.

This clone was seen a handful of times. The chain recombines TRBV11-2 with TRBJ2-1, with D tentatively TRBD2 (6 bases). The V gene lost 0 bases and the J gene lost 12 bases, with 12 bases spanning the gap. Germline V gene data show CDR1 as SGHAT and CDR2 as FQNNGV. The CDR3 length is 13 residues. CDR3 coding DNA: TGTGCCAGCAGCTTAGAACCGGGACTGGGGCAGTTCTTC. It translates to CASSLEPGLGQFF.

The chain recombines TRBV5-6 with TRBJ1-6; 9 bases align to TRBD1. Trimming cost V 0 bases and J 7 bases; bases outside gene matches: 2. Germline CDR1 and CDR2: SGHDT and YYEEEE. The CDR3 sequence is 15 residues long. This CDR3 reads CASSLGQGGNSPLHF. The DNA for the CDR3 is TGTGCCAGCAGCTTGGGACAGGGGGGGAATTCACCCCTCCACTTT. The variable domain in full, with the rest retrieved from reference TRBV5-6 and TRBJ1-6, is DAGVTQSPTHLIKTRGQQVTLRCSPKSGHDTVSWYQQALGQGPQFIFQYYEEEERQRGNFPDRFSGHQFPNYSSELNVNALLLGDSALYLCASSLGQGGNSPLHFGNGTRLTVT.

This sequence joins TRBV2 and TRBJ1-2; D might be TRBD1 (6 bases). Per the germline V gene, CDR1 is SNHLY and CDR2 is FYNNEI. V lost 7 bases, J lost 0 bases, and 12 bases lay in between. The CDR3 runs to 14 residues. Written as DNA, the CDR3 is TGTGCCAGCACACGGACAGCCACTAACTATGGCTACACCTTC. Amino acid sequence: CASTRTATNYGYTF.

The chain joins TRBV29-1 to TRBJ2-2; maybe TRBD2 (6 bases). The V end was cut by 7 bases, the J end by 2 bases, with 14 bases between. The CDR3 contains 14 residues. CDR1 and CDR2 (germline): SQVTM, ANQGSEA. The CDR3 DNA follows: TGCAGCGGAGGACCTGCGGGAAACACCGGGGAGCTGTTTTTT. It translates to CSGGPAGNTGELFF.

The chain carries TRBV5-1 and TRBJ2-2; a weak D match, TRBD2 (5 bases). This CDR3 spans 15 amino acids. Trimming removed 4 bases from V and 2 bases from J, with 12 bases in between. Germline CDR1 is SGHRS and CDR2 is YFSETQ. Here the CDR3 reads CASSPRDPNTGELFF. CDR3 sequence (DNA): TGCGCCAGCAGCCCGAGGGATCCCAACACCGGGGAGCTGTTTTTT.

This sequence joins TRBV2 and TRBJ2-5, with 9 bases fitting TRBD2. V shed 3 bases and J 4 bases; nucleotides not matched to a gene: 6. Germline lookup yields CDR1 SNHLY and CDR2 FYNNEI. This CDR3 is built from 15 residues. The CDR3 nucleotides read TGTGCCAGCAGTGATGGCGGGAGGGCCGGAGAGACCCAGTACTTC. It encodes CASSDGGRAGETQYF. Filled out from reference TRBV2 and TRBJ2-5, the complete variable domain reads EPEVTQTPSHQVTQMGQEVILRCVPISNHLYFYWYRQILGQKVEFLVSFYNNEISEKSEIFDDQFSVERPDGSNFTLKIRSTKLEDSAMYFCASSDGGRAGETQYFGPGTRLLVL.

This clone came up a few times. V gene TRBV15 combines with J gene TRBJ1-2, with D possibly being TRBD1 (6 bases). This CDR3 has 12 amino acids. Trimming left V 2 bases short and J 8 bases short, with 9 bases between. Germline loops: CDR1 LNHNV, CDR2 YYDKDF (reference sequence). The CDR3 nucleotides are TGTGCCACCAGCAGATCAGGGGACGGCTACACCTTC. Translating it yields CATSRSGDGYTF. Variable domain in full (rest from reference TRBV15 and TRBJ1-2): DAMVIQNPRYQVTQFGKPVTLSCSQTLNHNVMYWYQQKSSQAPKLLFHYYDKDFNNEADTPDNFQSRRPNTSFCFLDIRSPGLGDTAMYLCATSRSGDGYTFGSGTRLTVV.

V is TRBV7-8 and J is TRBJ1-5, with TRBD1 identical over 9 bases. The V segment lost 0 bases and the J segment 8 bases; nucleotides outside the gene matches: 8. Germline loops: CDR1 SGHVS, CDR2 FQNEAQ. This CDR3 contains 16 residues. The CDR3 is CASSLARTGVMEPQHF. The CDR3 DNA follows: TGTGCCAGCAGCTTAGCAAGGACAGGGGTAATGGAGCCCCAGCATTTT.

The chain couples TRBV7-2 to TRBJ1-2; D unresolved. CDR3 length equals 14 residues. Germline-derived CDR1 and CDR2 are SGHTA and FQGNSA. V was clipped by 2 bases and J by 6 bases, with 13 bases between them. CDR3 in amino acids: CASSLSVGGNGYTF. CDR3 nucleotides: TGTGCCAGCAGCTTATCGGTGGGAGGGAATGGCTACACCTTC.

The gene calls are TRBV4-3 and TRBJ1-2; D gene unclear. The CDR3 totals 15 residues. V dropped 5 bases and J dropped 5 bases, with 18 bases sitting between them. Germline loops: CDR1 LGHNA, CDR2 YSLEER. This CDR3 reads CASSVTQESGYGYTF. The CDR3 DNA is TGCGCCAGCAGCGTCACTCAGGAGAGCGGGTATGGCTACACCTTC.

A few counts support this clone. V usage is TRBV2 and J usage is TRBJ2-4; weak D call: TRBD2 (5 bases). From germline, CDR1 is SNHLY and CDR2 FYNNEI. V dropped 6 bases and J dropped 3 bases, with 15 bases sitting between them. The CDR3 extends over 15 amino acids. The CDR3 coding sequence is TGTGCCAGCAGATACGGGGTCGGGGTCAAAAACATTCAGTACTTC. It yields the protein CASRYGVGVKNIQYF.

CDR3 residues: CASSSGTGWTGELFF. The CDR3 coding sequence is TGTGCCAGCAGCTCCGGGACAGGGTGGACCGGGGAGCTGTTTTTT. The J gene is TRBJ2-2, the V gene TRBV5-4, with 9 bases identical to TRBD1. This CDR3 spans 15 amino acids. J lost 5 bases, V lost 3 bases, and 5 bases had no gene match. Germline-derived CDR1 and CDR2 are SGHNT and YYREEE (reference sequence). Combining the CDR3 with reference TRBV5-4 and TRBJ2-2 gives the whole variable domain ETGVTQSPTHLIKTRGQQVTLRCSSQSGHNTVSWYQQALGQGPQFIFQYYREEENGRGNFPPRFSGLQFPNYSSELNVNALELDDSALYLCASSSGTGWTGELFFGEGSRLTVL.